The 32 T cell receptor beta chains below were found in one sample sequenced in a study of cytomegalovirus exposure and HLA in healthy donors. Libraries were prepared by immunoSEQ multiplex PCR; TCRdb keeps only in-frame clonotypes and omits some of them. The repertoire holds over 110,000 clones, with almost 85% as singletons. Specimen: PBMCs. These receptors were taken from a young woman in good health and CMV-seronegative.

The chain joins TRBV5-1 to TRBJ1-2; tentatively, D is TRBD1 (6 bases). In germline, CDR1 is SGHRS, CDR2 YFSETQ. Trimming pared 3 bases from V and 3 bases from J, leaving 15 bases between. This CDR3 comprises 15 residues. The CDR3 DNA reads as TGCGCCAGCAGCTCAAGGGGACACCATGACTATGGCTACACCTTC. It yields the protein CASSSRGHHDYGYTF.

This rearrangement joins TRBV4-1 to TRBJ2-3, with 9 nucleotides matching TRBD1. Germline CDR1 and CDR2: MGHRA and YSYEKL. Unmatched junction bases numbered 6, after V lost 1 base and J lost 4 bases. The CDR3 covers 16 residues. The DNA for the CDR3 is TGCGCCAGCAGCCAAGCAAACAGGGGGCGCCCAGATACGCAGTATTTT. The encoded protein is CASSQANRGRPDTQYF.

The chain couples TRBV7-2 to TRBJ2-3; 8 positions match TRBD2. J gave up 1 base and V 5 bases, and 5 bases lay outside the gene matches. Germline values: CDR1 SGHTA, CDR2 FQGNSA. This CDR3 has 15 amino acids. The CDR3 coding sequence is TGTGCCAGCAGCCCCAAAGCGGGGGGCACAGATACGCAGTATTTT. Protein sequence: CASSPKAGGTDTQYF.

This chain links TRBV28 with TRBJ1-2, with D perhaps TRBD1 (6 bases). The CDR3 has 13 residues. The V and J ends lost 2 bases and 8 bases respectively, with 12 bases between them. CDR1 is MDHEN and CDR2 is SYDVKM in the germline V gene. DNA of the CDR3: TGTGCCAGCAGTTTAGGACAGCTGGACGGCTACACCTTC. Its protein is CASSLGQLDGYTF.

This clone was seen only once. The V call is TRBV6-5, the J call TRBJ1-2; TRBD1 matches 11 bases. The CDR3 sequence is 15 residues long. The V and J ends lost 2 bases and 2 bases, in that order; junction bases with no gene match: 1. Germline V CDR1 and CDR2: MNHEY, SVGAGI. This chain's CDR3 is CASSYRTGGNYGYTF. The CDR3 coding sequence is TGTGCCAGCAGTTACCGGACAGGGGGCAACTATGGCTACACCTTC.

The chain uses TRBV6-1 and TRBJ1-2; the match to TRBD1 covers 7 bases. Germline assignment: CDR1 MNHNS and CDR2 SASEGT. The length of the CDR3 is 15 residues. V trimming: 5 bases; J trimming: 6 bases; junction bases outside the gene matches: 12. The CDR3 spells CASSRIRGSPHGYTF. The CDR3 nucleotides are TGTGCCAGCAGTCGCATCAGGGGGAGCCCACATGGCTACACCTTC.

The DNA for the CDR3 is TGCGCCAGCAGCCGCAATACAGAAAACACTGAAGCTTTCTTT. Amino acid sequence: CASSRNTENTEAFF. This chain uses TRBV4-1 with TRBJ1-1, with D unresolved. Germline lookup yields CDR1 MGHRA and CDR2 YSYEKL. V was trimmed by 4 bases and J by 2 bases, leaving 11 bases between them. The CDR3 runs 14 residues.

V is TRBV7-9 and J is TRBJ1-6; TRBD1 might be the D (6 bases). Germline loops: CDR1 SEHNR, CDR2 FQNEAQ (reference sequence). This CDR3 contains 13 residues. The V and J ends lost 5 bases and 8 bases respectively, with 10 bases between them. CDR3 residues: CASSRQGYSPLHF. CDR3 nucleotide sequence: TGTGCCAGCAGCAGGCAGGGGTATTCACCCCTCCACTTT.

The V call is TRBV6-5, the J call TRBJ2-3; 10 bases map to TRBD2. Per the germline V gene, CDR1 is MNHEY and CDR2 is SVGAGI. The length of the CDR3 is 15 residues. The J segment lost 6 bases and the V segment lost 6 bases, leaving 9 bases of the junction unmatched. The CDR3 sequence is CASSPLAGVSDTQYF. The CDR3 DNA follows: TGTGCCAGCAGCCCCCTAGCGGGGGTTTCGGATACGCAGTATTTT.

The chain carries TRBV5-4 and TRBJ2-1; TRBD1 matches at 7 bases. Trimming at V came to 4 bases and at J to 5 bases, leaving 9 bases not matched to a gene. Looked up from germline, CDR1 is SGHNT and CDR2 is YYREEE (reference sequence). CDR3 length: 15 amino acids. CDR3: CASSGYRGNDNEQFF. CDR3 DNA: TGTGCCAGCAGCGGGTACAGGGGAAACGACAATGAGCAGTTCTTC.

The J gene is TRBJ1-2, the V gene TRBV6-1, with 7 nucleotides matching TRBD1. This CDR3 has 13 residues. CDR1 is MNHNS, CDR2 SASEGT, per germline. V shed 5 bases and J 3 bases; nucleotides not matched to a gene: 3. The DNA for the CDR3 is TGTGCCAGCAGTTATGGGACAGACTATGGCTACACCTTC. Protein product: CASSYGTDYGYTF.

CDR3 coding DNA: TGCGCCAGCAGCTCCCGACAGGGGGCGGGCTCCTACAATGAGCAGTTCTTC. This translates into CASSSRQGAGSYNEQFF. The chain uses TRBV4-1 and TRBJ2-1; 10 nucleotides line up with TRBD1. This CDR3 comprises 17 residues. V shed 5 bases and J 0 bases; nucleotides not matched to a gene: 7. Per germline, CDR1 MGHRA and CDR2 YSYEKL.

This chain links TRBV28 with TRBJ2-5, with D maybe TRBD1 (6 bases). The CDR3 extends over 16 amino acids. In germline, CDR1 is MDHEN, CDR2 SYDVKM. V shed 6 bases and J shed 5 bases, with 22 bases lying between them. CDR3 DNA sequence: TGTGCCAGCAGCTTGAGTCCAGGGGTCGGCGCGGAGACCCAGTACTTC. Encoded protein: CASSLSPGVGAETQYF.

This clone was picked up one time. The chain links TRBV27 to TRBJ2-7; possible D gene TRBD1, 6 bases. CDR1 and CDR2 (germline): MNHEY, SMNVEV (reference sequence). V was trimmed by 3 bases and J by 3 bases, leaving 9 bases between them. The length of the CDR3 is 13 residues. CDR3 sequence (DNA): TGTGCCAGCAGTTTTACAGGGAACTACGAGCAGTACTTC. Protein sequence: CASSFTGNYEQYF.

The chain joins TRBV4-1 to TRBJ2-2; 7 nucleotides align to TRBD2. Germline V CDR1 and CDR2: MGHRA, YSYEKL. There are 15 residues in the CDR3. Unmatched junction bases numbered 6, after V lost 2 bases and J lost 6 bases. This CDR3 is CASSQLERGAGELFF. CDR3 coding DNA: TGCGCCAGCAGCCAATTGGAACGGGGGGCCGGGGAGCTGTTTTTT.

This clone has just a few counts. The chain carries TRBV10-2 and TRBJ2-1, with D unresolved. Germline loops: CDR1 WSHSY, CDR2 SAAADI. CDR3 length: 11 amino acids. Trimming took off 7 bases at V and 10 bases at J, with 11 bases between the two ends. Here the CDR3 DNA reads TGCGCCAGCACACCCAACGAGGAGCAGTTCTTC. As protein: CASTPNEEQFF.

The chain is built from TRBV27 and TRBJ2-5; 7 positions agree with TRBD1. Germline V lookup: CDR1 MNHEY, CDR2 SMNVEV (reference sequence). CDR3 length: 14 amino acids. V was clipped by 6 bases and J by 5 bases; unmatched bases: 9. The CDR3 reads CASRRDSGWETQYF. The CDR3 nucleotides are TGTGCCAGCAGGAGGGACAGTGGGTGGGAGACCCAGTACTTC.

The rearrangement uses TRBV2 and TRBJ2-1; TRBD2 aligns across 9 bases. The CDR3 length is 16 residues. Germline loops: CDR1 SNHLY, CDR2 FYNNEI. The V gene end was trimmed by 6 bases and the J gene end by 0 bases; junction bases not matched to a gene: 6. Here the CDR3 DNA reads TGTGCCAGCAGGAGGGGCGGGGGGGCCTCCTACAATGAGCAGTTCTTC. Amino acid sequence: CASRRGGGASYNEQFF.

The rearrangement links TRBV2 to TRBJ2-7, with 9 bases that match TRBD1. This CDR3 contains 16 residues. V was clipped by 6 bases and J by 3 bases; unmatched bases: 12. In germline, CDR1 is SNHLY, CDR2 FYNNEI. CDR3 protein: CASRESRDRAFYEQYF. The CDR3 nucleotides are TGTGCCAGCAGAGAAAGTCGGGACAGGGCCTTCTACGAGCAGTACTTC. Full variable domain (rest looked up from reference TRBV2 and TRBJ2-7): EPEVTQTPSHQVTQMGQEVILRCVPISNHLYFYWYRQILGQKVEFLVSFYNNEISEKSEIFDDQFSVERPDGSNFTLKIRSTKLEDSAMYFCASRESRDRAFYEQYFGPGTRLTVT.

V is TRBV7-2 and J is TRBJ1-1; no definite D call. CDR1 and CDR2 from the germline V gene are SGHTA and FQGNSA. The CDR3 is 16 amino acids. V lost 1 base and J 4 bases, leaving 16 bases between the germline ends. The CDR3 DNA reads TGTGCCAGCAGCTTAGGGTTCGGGTCTTACGGCACTGAAGCTTTCTTT. This translates into CASSLGFGSYGTEAFF.

The J gene is TRBJ2-7, the V gene TRBV7-9; TRBD1 agrees at 8 bases. The germline V gene has CDR1 SEHNR and CDR2 FQNEAQ (reference sequence). With 4 bases clipped from V and 4 bases from J, the junction kept 9 bases outside the gene matches. This CDR3 has 15 amino acids. CDR3 sequence: CASSSGQGISYEQYF. CDR3 coding DNA: TGTGCCAGCAGCTCTGGACAGGGTATATCGTACGAGCAGTACTTC.

This clone has only a few counts. This chain uses TRBV5-1 with TRBJ1-1; D is uncertain. The V gene lost 0 bases and the J gene lost 4 bases, with 13 bases spanning the gap. The germline CDR1 and CDR2 sequences are SGHRS and YFSETQ. The CDR3 spans 15 residues. The CDR3 reads CASSLENPGFTEAFF. The DNA of the CDR3 is TGCGCCAGCAGCTTGGAAAACCCGGGGTTCACTGAAGCTTTCTTT.

The chain carries TRBV9 and TRBJ1-1; D might be TRBD1 (5 bases). The germline V gene has CDR1 SGDLS and CDR2 YYNGEE. The CDR3 extends over 12 amino acids. CDR3 amino acids: CASQGVNTEAFF. CDR3 DNA sequence: TGTGCAAGTCAAGGGGTTAACACTGAAGCTTTCTTT.

The CDR3 region has the DNA TGTGCCAGCAGTGAAGATGCGTGGACAGCCGATTATAGCAATCAGCCCCAGCATTTT. As protein: CASSEDAWTADYSNQPQHF. This chain joins TRBV6-1 and TRBJ1-5; possibly TRBD1 for D (6 bases). From germline, CDR1 is MNHNS and CDR2 SASEGT. Trimming stripped 1 base from V and 0 bases from J, with 19 bases between. The CDR3 sequence is 19 residues long.

V gene TRBV5-8 combines with J gene TRBJ1-4; weak D call: TRBD1 (6 bases). The germline CDR1 and CDR2 sequences are SGHTS and YDEGEE. V was shortened by 4 bases and J by 0 bases, with 19 bases between the two germline ends. CDR3 size: 18 residues. This CDR3 reads CASSLNGQFLATNEKLFF. In DNA, the CDR3 is TGTGCCAGCAGCCTGAACGGACAGTTCCTTGCAACTAATGAAAAACTGTTTTTT.

The chain couples TRBV10-3 to TRBJ1-1, with a possible D match to TRBD1 (6 bases). CDR1 and CDR2 (germline): ENHRY, SYGVKD. The germline V and J ends were trimmed by 6 bases and 0 bases, with 11 bases remaining between them. CDR3 length: 14 residues. The CDR3 sequence is CAISGQILNTEAFF. As DNA, the CDR3 is TGTGCCATCAGCGGACAGATACTGAACACTGAAGCTTTCTTT.

This clone was detected only once. This chain joins TRBV2 and TRBJ2-7; TRBD1 matches at 7 bases. With V trimmed by 11 bases and J by 1 base, 8 bases remained unmatched. The CDR3 totals 13 residues. Germline V gene data show CDR1 as SNHLY and CDR2 as FYNNEI. The CDR3 nucleotides read TGTGCCGGAGAAGACAGGGTATCCTACGAGCAGTACTTC. Residues: CAGEDRVSYEQYF.

The DNA of the CDR3 is TGTGCCAGCAGCTTGGTGGCCGGGTATTGGTATTCACCCCTCCACTTT. Translating it yields CASSLVAGYWYSPLHF. V gene TRBV5-5 combines with J gene TRBJ1-6, with D unclear. Germline V gene lookup returns CDR1 SGHKS and CDR2 YYEKEE (reference sequence). Trimming cost V 0 bases and J 8 bases, with 15 bases left between them. The CDR3 extends over 16 amino acids.

V gene TRBV5-1 combines with J gene TRBJ2-7; 16 bases are shared with TRBD2. Trimming removed 7 bases from V and 4 bases from J; junction bases left unmatched: 14. The CDR3 is 18 residues long. The V gene's germline CDR1 is SGHRS and CDR2 YFSETQ. CDR3 nucleotides: TGCGCCAGCGCGCCGCGTCCCGGGACTAGCGGGGGGGCGTACGAGCAGTACTTC. It codes for CASAPRPGTSGGAYEQYF.

This clone was counted only a few times. V is TRBV7-2 and J is TRBJ1-2; a weak D match, TRBD1 (6 bases). The CDR3 consists of 15 residues. V dropped 1 base and J dropped 4 bases, with 13 bases sitting between them. Germline assignment: CDR1 SGHTA and CDR2 FQGNSA. The CDR3 loop is CASSLGFRGGYGYTF. Here the CDR3 DNA reads TGTGCCAGCAGCTTAGGATTCAGGGGTGGCTATGGCTACACCTTC.

This chain links TRBV6-5 with TRBJ1-3; perhaps TRBD1 as D (5 bases). Germline-derived CDR1 and CDR2 are MNHEY and SVGAGI. The CDR3 extends over 13 amino acids. V lost 6 bases and J 4 bases, leaving 10 bases between the germline ends. The DNA for the CDR3 is TGTGCCAGCAGCTCAACAGGAGGAAACACCATATATTTT. This encodes CASSSTGGNTIYF.

The V gene is TRBV9, the J gene TRBJ2-1, with D perhaps matching TRBD2 (6 bases). This CDR3 contains 16 residues. The V end lost 1 base, the J end lost 2 bases, and 13 bases lay between the germline ends. The V gene's germline CDR1 is SGDLS and CDR2 YYNGEE. CDR3: CASSVSAGQTYNEQFF. The CDR3, as DNA: TGTGCCAGCAGCGTAAGTGCGGGGCAGACCTACAATGAGCAGTTCTTC.